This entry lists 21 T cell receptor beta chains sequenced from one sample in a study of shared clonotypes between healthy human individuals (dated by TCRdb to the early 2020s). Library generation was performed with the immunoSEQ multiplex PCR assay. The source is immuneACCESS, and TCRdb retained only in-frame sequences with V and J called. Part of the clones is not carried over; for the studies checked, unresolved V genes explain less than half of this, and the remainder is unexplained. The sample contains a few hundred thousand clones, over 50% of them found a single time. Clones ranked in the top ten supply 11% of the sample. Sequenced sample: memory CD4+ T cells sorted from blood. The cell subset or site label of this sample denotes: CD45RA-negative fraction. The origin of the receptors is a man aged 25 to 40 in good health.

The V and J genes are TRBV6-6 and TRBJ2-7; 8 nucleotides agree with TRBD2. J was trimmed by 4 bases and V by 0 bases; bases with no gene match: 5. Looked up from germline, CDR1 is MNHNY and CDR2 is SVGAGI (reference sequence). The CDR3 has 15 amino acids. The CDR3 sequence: CASSYSASGSYEQYF. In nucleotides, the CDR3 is TGTGCCAGCAGTTACTCGGCGAGCGGGAGTTACGAGCAGTACTTC.

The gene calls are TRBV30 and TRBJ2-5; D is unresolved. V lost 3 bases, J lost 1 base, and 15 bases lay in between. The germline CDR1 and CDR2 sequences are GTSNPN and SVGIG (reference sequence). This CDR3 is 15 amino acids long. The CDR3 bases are TGTGCCTGGAGCCTCCCAGCCATTTTCCAAGAGACCCAGTACTTC. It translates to CAWSLPAIFQETQYF.

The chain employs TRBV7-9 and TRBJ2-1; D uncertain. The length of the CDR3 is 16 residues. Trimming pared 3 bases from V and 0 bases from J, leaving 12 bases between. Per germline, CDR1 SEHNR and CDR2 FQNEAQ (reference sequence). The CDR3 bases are TGTGCCAGCAGCTTGAGCGTACAGAGCTCCTACAATGAGCAGTTCTTC. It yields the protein CASSLSVQSSYNEQFF.

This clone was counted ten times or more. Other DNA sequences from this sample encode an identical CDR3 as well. This CDR3 reads CASSTVRGKQGAYGYTF. Written as DNA, the CDR3 is TGTGCCAGCAGTACCGTAAGGGGAAAACAGGGGGCTTATGGCTACACCTTC. V and J are TRBV27 and TRBJ1-2; 9 nucleotides line up with TRBD1. The CDR3 consists of 17 residues. The V gene's germline CDR1 is MNHEY and CDR2 SMNVEV (reference sequence). V shed 5 bases, J shed 5 bases, and the junction held 15 bases outside the gene matches.

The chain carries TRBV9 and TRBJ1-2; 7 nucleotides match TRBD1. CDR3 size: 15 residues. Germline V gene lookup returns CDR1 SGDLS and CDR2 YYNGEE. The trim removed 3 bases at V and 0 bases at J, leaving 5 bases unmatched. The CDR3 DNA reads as TGTGCCAGCAGCGCTGGGGGACAGACTAACTATGGCTACACCTTC. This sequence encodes CASSAGGQTNYGYTF.

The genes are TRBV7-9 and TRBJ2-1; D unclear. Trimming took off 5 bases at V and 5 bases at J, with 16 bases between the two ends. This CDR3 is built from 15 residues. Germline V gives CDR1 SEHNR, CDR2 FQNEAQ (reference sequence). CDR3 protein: CASSPRSGTNNEQFF. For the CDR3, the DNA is TGTGCCAGCAGCCCCCGGTCCGGAACAAACAATGAGCAGTTCTTC.

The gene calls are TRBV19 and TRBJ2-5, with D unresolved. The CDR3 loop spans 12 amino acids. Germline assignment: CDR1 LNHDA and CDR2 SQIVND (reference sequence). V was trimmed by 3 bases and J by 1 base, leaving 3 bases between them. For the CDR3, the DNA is TGTGCCAGTAGTATTTCCCAAGAGACCCAGTACTTC. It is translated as CASSISQETQYF. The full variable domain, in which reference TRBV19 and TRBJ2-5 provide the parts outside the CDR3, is DGGITQSPKYLFRKEGQNVTLSCEQNLNHDAMYWYRQDPGQGLRLIYYSQIVNDFQKGDIAEGYSVSREKKESFPLTVTSAQKNPTAFYLCASSISQETQYFGPGTRLLVL.

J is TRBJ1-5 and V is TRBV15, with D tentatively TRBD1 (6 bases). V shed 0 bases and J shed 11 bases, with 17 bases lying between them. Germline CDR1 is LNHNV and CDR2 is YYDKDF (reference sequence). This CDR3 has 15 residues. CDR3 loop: CATSRDTGAPWSQHF. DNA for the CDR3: TGTGCCACCAGCAGAGATACGGGGGCCCCGTGGTCCCAGCATTTT. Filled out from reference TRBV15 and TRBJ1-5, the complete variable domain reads DAMVIQNPRYQVTQFGKPVTLSCSQTLNHNVMYWYQQKSSQAPKLLFHYYDKDFNNEADTPDNFQSRRPNTSFCFLDIRSPGLGDTAMYLCATSRDTGAPWSQHFGDGTRLSIL.

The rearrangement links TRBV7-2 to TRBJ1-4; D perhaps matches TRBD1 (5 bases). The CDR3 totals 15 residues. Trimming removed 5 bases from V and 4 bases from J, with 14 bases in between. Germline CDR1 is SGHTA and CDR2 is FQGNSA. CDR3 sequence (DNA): TGTGCCAGCAGCCGGGAGACAGCGGGTAATGAAAAACTGTTTTTT. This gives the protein CASSRETAGNEKLFF.

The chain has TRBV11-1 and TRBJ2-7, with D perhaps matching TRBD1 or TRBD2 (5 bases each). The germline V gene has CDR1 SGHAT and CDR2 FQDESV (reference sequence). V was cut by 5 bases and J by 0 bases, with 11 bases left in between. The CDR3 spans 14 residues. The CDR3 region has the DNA TGTGCCAGCAGCGGGGCGGGTACCTCCTACGAGCAGTACTTC. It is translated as CASSGAGTSYEQYF.

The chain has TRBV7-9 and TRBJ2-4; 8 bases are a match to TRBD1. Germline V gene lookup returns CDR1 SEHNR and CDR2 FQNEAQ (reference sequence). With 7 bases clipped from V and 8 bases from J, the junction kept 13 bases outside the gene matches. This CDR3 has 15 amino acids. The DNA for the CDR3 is TGTGCCAGCACCCCAGGGGACAGGCGACAGGACATTCAGTACTTC. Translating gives CASTPGDRRQDIQYF.

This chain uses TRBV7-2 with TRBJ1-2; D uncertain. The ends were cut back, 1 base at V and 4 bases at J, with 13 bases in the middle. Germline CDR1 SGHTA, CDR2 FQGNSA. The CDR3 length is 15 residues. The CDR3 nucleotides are TGTGCCAGCAGCTTAGGACCCTCACGGGGCTATGGCTACACCTTC. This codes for CASSLGPSRGYGYTF.

As DNA, the CDR3 is TGTGCCAGCAGTCTCAGCGGTACCTCCTACGAGCAGTACTTC. Its translation: CASSLSGTSYEQYF. The chain has TRBV7-9 and TRBJ2-7; perhaps TRBD2 as D (5 bases). V was pared by 6 bases and J by 0 bases, with 12 bases between. The CDR3 covers 14 residues. Germline CDR1 and CDR2: SEHNR and FQNEAQ (reference sequence).

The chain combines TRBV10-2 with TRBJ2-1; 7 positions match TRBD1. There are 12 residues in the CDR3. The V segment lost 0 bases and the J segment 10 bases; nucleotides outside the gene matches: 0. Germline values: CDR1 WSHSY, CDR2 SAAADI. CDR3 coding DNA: TGCGCCAGCAGTGAGTCAGGGGGCGAGCAGTTCTTC. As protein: CASSESGGEQFF.

The CDR3 loop is CAISDVGGSNQPQHF. CDR3 DNA: TGTGCCATCAGTGATGTTGGGGGTAGCAATCAGCCCCAGCATTTT. The chain is built from TRBV10-3 and TRBJ1-5; maybe TRBD1 (5 bases). Germline V CDR1 and CDR2: ENHRY, SYGVKD. The CDR3 is 15 amino acids. Trimming stripped 3 bases from V and 0 bases from J, with 9 bases between.

The CDR3 spells CASSLSRQGYTF. The CDR3 bases are TGCGCCAGCAGCTTGTCGAGGCAGGGCTACACCTTC. The chain employs TRBV5-1 and TRBJ1-2, with D unresolved. Germline lookup yields CDR1 SGHRS and CDR2 YFSETQ. Trimming took 1 base from V and 8 from J, leaving 9 bases between them. The CDR3 is made up of 12 amino acids.

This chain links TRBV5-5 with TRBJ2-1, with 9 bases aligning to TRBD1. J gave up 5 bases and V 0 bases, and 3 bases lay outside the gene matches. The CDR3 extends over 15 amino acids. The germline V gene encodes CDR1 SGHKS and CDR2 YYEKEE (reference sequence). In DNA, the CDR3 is TGTGCCAGCAGCTTGGAGGGGGACAGGGACAATGAGCAGTTCTTC. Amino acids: CASSLEGDRDNEQFF.

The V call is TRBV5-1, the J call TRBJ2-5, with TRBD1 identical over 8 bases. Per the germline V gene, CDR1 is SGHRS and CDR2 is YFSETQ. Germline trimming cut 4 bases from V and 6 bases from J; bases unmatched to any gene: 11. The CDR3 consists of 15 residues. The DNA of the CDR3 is TGCGCCAGCAGCCAAGCAGGGGGCCTAGGGAAGACCCAGTACTTC. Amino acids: CASSQAGGLGKTQYF.

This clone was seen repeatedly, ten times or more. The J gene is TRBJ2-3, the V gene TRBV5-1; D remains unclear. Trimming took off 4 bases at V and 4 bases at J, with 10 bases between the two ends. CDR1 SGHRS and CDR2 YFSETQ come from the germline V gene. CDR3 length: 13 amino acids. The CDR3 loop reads CASSVGFPDTQYF. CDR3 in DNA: TGCGCCAGCAGCGTAGGTTTCCCAGATACGCAGTATTTT.

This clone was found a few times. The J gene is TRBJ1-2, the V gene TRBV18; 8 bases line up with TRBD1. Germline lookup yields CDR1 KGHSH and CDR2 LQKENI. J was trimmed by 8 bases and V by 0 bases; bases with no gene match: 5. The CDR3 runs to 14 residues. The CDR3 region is CASSPPGRGHGYTF. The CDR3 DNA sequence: TGTGCCAGCTCACCACCGGGCAGGGGGCACGGCTACACCTTC.

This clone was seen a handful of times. CDR3 residues: CAWTRANYGYTF. Here the CDR3 DNA reads TGTGCCTGGACAAGAGCTAACTATGGCTACACCTTC. V and J are TRBV30 and TRBJ1-2; D is ambiguous. Looked up from germline, CDR1 is GTSNPN and CDR2 is SVGIG (reference sequence). V lost 4 bases and J lost 0, with 6 bases in between. The CDR3 consists of 12 residues.